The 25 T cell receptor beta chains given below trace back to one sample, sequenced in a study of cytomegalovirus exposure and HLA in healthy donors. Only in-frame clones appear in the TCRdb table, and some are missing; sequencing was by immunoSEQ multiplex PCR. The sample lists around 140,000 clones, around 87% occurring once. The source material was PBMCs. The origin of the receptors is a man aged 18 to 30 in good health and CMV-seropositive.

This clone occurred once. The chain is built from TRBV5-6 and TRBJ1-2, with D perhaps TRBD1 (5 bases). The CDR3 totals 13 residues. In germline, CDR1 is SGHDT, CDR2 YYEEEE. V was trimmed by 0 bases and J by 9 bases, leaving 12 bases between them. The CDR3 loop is CASSLVGAGSYTF. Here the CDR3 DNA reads TGTGCCAGCAGCTTGGTTGGGGCTGGGAGCTACACCTTC.

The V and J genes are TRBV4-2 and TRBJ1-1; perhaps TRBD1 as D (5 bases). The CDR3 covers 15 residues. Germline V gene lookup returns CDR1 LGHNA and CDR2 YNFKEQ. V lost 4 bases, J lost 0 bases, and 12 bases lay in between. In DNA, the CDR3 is TGTGCCAGCAGCCGGGAAAGGACACTGAACACTGAAGCTTTCTTT. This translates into CASSRERTLNTEAFF.

The DNA of the CDR3 is TGTGCCACAGGGTCGCGGGGGCTGAGGGGAAAACTGTTTTTT. It is translated as CATGSRGLRGKLFF. The rearrangement links TRBV6-5 to TRBJ1-4; TRBD1 is a possible D gene (6 bases). V was pared by 10 bases and J by 10 bases, with 22 bases between. Germline-derived CDR1 and CDR2 are MNHEY and SVGAGI. The CDR3 is 14 amino acids.

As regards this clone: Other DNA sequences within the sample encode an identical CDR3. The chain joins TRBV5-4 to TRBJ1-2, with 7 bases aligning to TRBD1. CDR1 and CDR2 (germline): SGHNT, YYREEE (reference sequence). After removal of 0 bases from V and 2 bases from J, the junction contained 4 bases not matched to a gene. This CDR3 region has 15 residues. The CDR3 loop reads CASSLGGTENYGYTF. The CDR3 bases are TGTGCCAGCAGCTTGGGTGGGACAGAGAACTATGGCTACACCTTC. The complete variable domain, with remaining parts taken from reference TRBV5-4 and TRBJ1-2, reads ETGVTQSPTHLIKTRGQQVTLRCSSQSGHNTVSWYQQALGQGPQFIFQYYREEENGRGNFPPRFSGLQFPNYSSELNVNALELDDSALYLCASSLGGTENYGYTFGSGTRLTVV.

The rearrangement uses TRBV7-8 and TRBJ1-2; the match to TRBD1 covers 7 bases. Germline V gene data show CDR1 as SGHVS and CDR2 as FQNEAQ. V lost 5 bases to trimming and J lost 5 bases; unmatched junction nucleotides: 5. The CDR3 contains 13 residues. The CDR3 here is CASSDRDLYGYTF. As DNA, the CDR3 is TGTGCCAGCAGCGACAGGGACCTTTATGGCTACACCTTC.

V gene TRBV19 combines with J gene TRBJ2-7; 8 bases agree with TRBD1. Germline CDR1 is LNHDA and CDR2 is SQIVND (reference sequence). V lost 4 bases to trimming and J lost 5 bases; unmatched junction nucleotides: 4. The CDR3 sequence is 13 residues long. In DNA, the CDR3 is TGTGCCAGTAGTACGACAGGGGCGGACGAGCAGTACTTC. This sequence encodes CASSTTGADEQYF.

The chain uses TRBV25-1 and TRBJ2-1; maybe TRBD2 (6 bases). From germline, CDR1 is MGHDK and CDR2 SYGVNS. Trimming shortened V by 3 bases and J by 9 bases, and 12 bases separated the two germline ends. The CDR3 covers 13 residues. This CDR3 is CASSEEGRGEQFF. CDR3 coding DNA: TGTGCCAGCAGTGAGGAGGGAAGGGGTGAGCAGTTCTTC.

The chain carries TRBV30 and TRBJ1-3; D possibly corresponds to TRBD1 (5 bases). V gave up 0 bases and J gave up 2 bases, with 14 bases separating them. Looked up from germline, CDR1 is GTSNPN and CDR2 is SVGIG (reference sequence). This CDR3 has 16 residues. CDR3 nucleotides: TGTGCCTGGAGTGTCCCCCCCGGGACTGCTGGAAACACCATATATTTT. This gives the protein CAWSVPPGTAGNTIYF.

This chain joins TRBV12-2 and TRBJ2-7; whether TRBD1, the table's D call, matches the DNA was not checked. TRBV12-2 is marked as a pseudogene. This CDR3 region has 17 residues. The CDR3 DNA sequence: TGTGCAAGTCGCTTAGGGCAGGGGGTATTTGTTAACTACGAGCAGTACTTC. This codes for CASRLGQGVFVNYEQYF.

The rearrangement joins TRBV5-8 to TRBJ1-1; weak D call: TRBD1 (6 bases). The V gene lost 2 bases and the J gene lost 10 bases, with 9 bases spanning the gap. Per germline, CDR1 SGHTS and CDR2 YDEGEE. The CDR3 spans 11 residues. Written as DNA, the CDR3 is TGTGCCAGCAGCTTCTCCAGGGGAGCTTTCTTT. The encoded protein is CASSFSRGAFF.

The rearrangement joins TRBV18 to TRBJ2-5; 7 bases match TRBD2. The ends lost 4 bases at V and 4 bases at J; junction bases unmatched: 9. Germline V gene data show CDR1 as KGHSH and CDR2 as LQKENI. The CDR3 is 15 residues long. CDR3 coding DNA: TGTGCCAGCTCACTCGCATCTTCGGGGGGAGAGACCCAGTACTTC. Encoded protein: CASSLASSGGETQYF.

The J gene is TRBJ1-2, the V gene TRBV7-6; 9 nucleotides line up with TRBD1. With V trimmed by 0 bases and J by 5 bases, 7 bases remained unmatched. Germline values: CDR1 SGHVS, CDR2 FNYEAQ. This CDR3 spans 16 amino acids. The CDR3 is CASSLAPDRGEYGYTF. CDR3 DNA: TGTGCCAGCAGCTTAGCGCCGGACAGGGGAGAGTATGGCTACACCTTC.

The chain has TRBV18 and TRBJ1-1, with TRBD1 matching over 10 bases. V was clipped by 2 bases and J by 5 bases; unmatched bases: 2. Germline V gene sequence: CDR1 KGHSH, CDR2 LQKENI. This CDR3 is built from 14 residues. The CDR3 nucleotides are TGTGCCAGCTCACCAGGACAGGGGGGGACTGAAGCTTTCTTT. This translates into CASSPGQGGTEAFF.

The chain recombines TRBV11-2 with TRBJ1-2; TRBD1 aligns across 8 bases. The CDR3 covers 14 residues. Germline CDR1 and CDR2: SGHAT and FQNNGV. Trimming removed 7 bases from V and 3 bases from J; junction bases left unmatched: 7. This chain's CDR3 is CASNLQGADYGYTF. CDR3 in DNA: TGTGCCAGCAACCTCCAGGGGGCGGACTATGGCTACACCTTC.

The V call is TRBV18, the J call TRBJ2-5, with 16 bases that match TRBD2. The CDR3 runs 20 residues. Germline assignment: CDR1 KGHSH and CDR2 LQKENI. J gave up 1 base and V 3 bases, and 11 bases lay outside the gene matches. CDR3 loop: CASSPRLAGTSGRAQETQYF. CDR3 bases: TGTGCCAGCTCACCCCGCCTTGCCGGGACTAGCGGGAGGGCCCAAGAGACCCAGTACTTC. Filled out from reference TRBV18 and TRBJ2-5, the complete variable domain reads NAGVMQNPRHLVRRRGQEARLRCSPMKGHSHVYWYRQLPEEGLKFMVYLQKENIIDESGMPKERFSAEFPKEGPSILRIQQVVRGDSAAYFCASSPRLAGTSGRAQETQYFGPGTRLLVL.

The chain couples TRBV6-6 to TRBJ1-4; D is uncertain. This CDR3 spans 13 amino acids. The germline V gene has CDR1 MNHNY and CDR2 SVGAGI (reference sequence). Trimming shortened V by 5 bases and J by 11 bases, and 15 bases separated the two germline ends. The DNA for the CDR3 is TGTGCCAGCAGTACCGGGTCACCTGATAAACTGTTTTTT. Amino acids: CASSTGSPDKLFF.

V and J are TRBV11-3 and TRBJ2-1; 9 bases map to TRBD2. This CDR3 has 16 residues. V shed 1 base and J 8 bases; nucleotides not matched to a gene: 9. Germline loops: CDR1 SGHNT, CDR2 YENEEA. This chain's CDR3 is CASSLATWTSVDEQFF. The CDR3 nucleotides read TGTGCCAGCAGCTTAGCCACCTGGACTAGCGTTGATGAGCAGTTCTTC.

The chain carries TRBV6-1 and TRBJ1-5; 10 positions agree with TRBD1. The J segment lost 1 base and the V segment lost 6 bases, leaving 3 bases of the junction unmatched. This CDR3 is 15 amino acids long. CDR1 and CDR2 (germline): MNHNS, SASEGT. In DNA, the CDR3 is TGTGCCAGCAGAGACAGGGGGCCGAGCAATCAGCCCCAGCATTTT. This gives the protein CASRDRGPSNQPQHF.

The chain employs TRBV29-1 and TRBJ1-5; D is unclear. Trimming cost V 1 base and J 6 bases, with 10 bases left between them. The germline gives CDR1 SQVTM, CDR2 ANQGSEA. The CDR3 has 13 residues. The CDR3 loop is CSVEGGGGQPQHF. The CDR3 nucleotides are TGCAGCGTTGAAGGTGGAGGAGGTCAGCCCCAGCATTTT.

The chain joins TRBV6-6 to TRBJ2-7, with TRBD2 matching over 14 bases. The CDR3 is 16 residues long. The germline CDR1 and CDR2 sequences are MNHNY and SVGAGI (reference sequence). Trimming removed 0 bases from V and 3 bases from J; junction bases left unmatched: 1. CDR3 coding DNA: TGTGCCAGCAGTTACTCGACTAGCGGGGGGGACTACGAGCAGTACTTC. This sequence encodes CASSYSTSGGDYEQYF.

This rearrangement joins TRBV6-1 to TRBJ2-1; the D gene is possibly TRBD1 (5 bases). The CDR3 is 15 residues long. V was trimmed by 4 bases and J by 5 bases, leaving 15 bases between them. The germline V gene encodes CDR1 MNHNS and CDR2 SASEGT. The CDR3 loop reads CASSGDPRAHNEQFF. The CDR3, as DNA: TGTGCCAGCAGTGGTGATCCCAGGGCCCACAATGAGCAGTTCTTC.

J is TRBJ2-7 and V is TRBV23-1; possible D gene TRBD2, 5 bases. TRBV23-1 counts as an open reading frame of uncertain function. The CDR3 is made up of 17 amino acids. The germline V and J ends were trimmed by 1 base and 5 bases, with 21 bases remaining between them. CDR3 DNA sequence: TGCGCCAGCAGTCAATACCCGGGAACCCTTTTGAGGGACGAGCAGTACTTC. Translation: CASSQYPGTLLRDEQYF.

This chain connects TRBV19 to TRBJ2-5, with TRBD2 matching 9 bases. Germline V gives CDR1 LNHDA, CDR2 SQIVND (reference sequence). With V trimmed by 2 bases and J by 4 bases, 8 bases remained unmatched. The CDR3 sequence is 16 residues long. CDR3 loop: CASSIRLGTSLETQYF. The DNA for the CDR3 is TGTGCCAGTAGTATAAGGCTCGGGACTAGCTTAGAGACCCAGTACTTC.

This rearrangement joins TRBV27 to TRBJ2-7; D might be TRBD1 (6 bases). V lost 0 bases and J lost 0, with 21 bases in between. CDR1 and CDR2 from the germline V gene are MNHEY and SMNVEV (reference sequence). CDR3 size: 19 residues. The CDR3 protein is CASSLSGSPVGTLSYEQYF. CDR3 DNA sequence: TGTGCCAGCAGTTTATCGGGGTCCCCGGTGGGGACACTCTCCTACGAGCAGTACTTC.

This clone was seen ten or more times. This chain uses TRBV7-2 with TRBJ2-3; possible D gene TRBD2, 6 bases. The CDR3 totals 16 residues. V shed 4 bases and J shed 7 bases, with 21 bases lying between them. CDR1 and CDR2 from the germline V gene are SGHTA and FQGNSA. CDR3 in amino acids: CASSYGGTPIRNTQYF. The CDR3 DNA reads TGTGCCAGCAGCTATGGGGGGACGCCAATTAGGAATACGCAGTATTTT. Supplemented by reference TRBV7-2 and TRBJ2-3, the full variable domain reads GAGVSQSPSNKVTEKGKDVELRCDPISGHTALYWYRQSLGQGLEFLIYFQGNSAPDKSGLPSDRFSAERTGGSVSTLTIQRTQQEDSAVYLCASSYGGTPIRNTQYFGPGTRLTVL.